One and the same sample provided the 22 T cell receptor beta chains below, sequenced in a study of STAT5B mutations in CD4+ large granular lymphocyte leukemia. TCRdb's copy holds only in-frame clones and misses some; the assay was immunoSEQ multiplex PCR. Here the sample spans some 8,200 clones, roughly 90% being singletons. Sequenced material: PBMCs. These receptors all stem from a woman aged 70-85 years with CD4+ T-cell large granular lymphocyte leukemia.

This rearrangement joins TRBV10-3 to TRBJ1-2; 7 nucleotides align to TRBD1. CDR3 length equals 13 residues. The germline V gene has CDR1 ENHRY and CDR2 SYGVKD. V was pared by 0 bases and J by 6 bases, with 1 base of the junction left unmatched. Here the CDR3 DNA reads TGTGCCATCAGTGAGTCCCAGGGGGATGGCTACACCTTC. The encoded protein is CAISESQGDGYTF.

This sequence joins TRBV9 and TRBJ2-7, with D possibly being TRBD2 (5 bases). Germline V gives CDR1 SGDLS, CDR2 YYNGEE. CDR3 length: 13 amino acids. Trimming removed 3 bases from V and 2 bases from J, with 9 bases in between. The CDR3 DNA reads TGTGCCAGCAGCGACCGGGATCCCTACGAGCAGTACTTC. Encoded protein: CASSDRDPYEQYF.

The V gene is TRBV6-5, the J gene TRBJ2-2; no clear D gene. This CDR3 is built from 13 residues. Germline CDR1 reads MNHEY; CDR2 reads SVGAGI. Trimming took 6 bases from V and 1 from J, leaving 6 bases between them. The CDR3, as DNA: TGTGCCAGCAGCGAGCTGAACACCGGGGAGCTGTTTTTT. Translation: CASSELNTGELFF.

This chain connects TRBV7-2 to TRBJ1-5, with no clear D. CDR3 length: 15 amino acids. V lost 5 bases, J lost 4 bases, and 15 bases lay in between. The germline V gene has CDR1 SGHTA and CDR2 FQGNSA. Written as DNA, the CDR3 is TGTGCCAGCAGCCGAAACAGCCTCCTAAATCAGCCCCAGCATTTT. Amino acids: CASSRNSLLNQPQHF.

The J gene is TRBJ2-3, the V gene TRBV19; TRBD1 matches 10 bases. This CDR3 comprises 17 residues. The J segment lost 4 bases and the V segment lost 1 base, leaving 8 bases of the junction unmatched. CDR1 is LNHDA and CDR2 is SQIVND in the germline V gene (reference sequence). CDR3 sequence: CASSIGGTGVIADTQYF. In nucleotides, the CDR3 is TGTGCCAGTAGTATAGGGGGGACAGGGGTGATTGCAGATACGCAGTATTTT.

This clone appeared once. The chain combines TRBV5-1 with TRBJ1-1; no clear D. CDR3 length: 11 amino acids. Germline CDR1 reads SGHRS; CDR2 reads YFSETQ. The V end was cut by 7 bases, the J end by 2 bases, with 6 bases between. CDR3 nucleotides: TGCGCCAGCCGCTCCAACACTGAAGCTTTCTTT. Translating it yields CASRSNTEAFF. The full variable domain, rest sourced from reference TRBV5-1 and TRBJ1-1, is KAGVTQTPRYLIKTRGQQVTLSCSPISGHRSVSWYQQTPGQGLQFLFEYFSETQRNKGNFPGRFSGRQFSNSRSEMNVSTLELGDSALYLCASRSNTEAFFGQGTRLTVV.

The chain combines TRBV18 with TRBJ1-2; no firm D call. With 3 bases removed from V and 7 bases from J, the gap between germline ends came to 12 bases. The germline V gene has CDR1 KGHSH and CDR2 LQKENI. This CDR3 has 13 amino acids. The CDR3: CASSPPPGSGYTF. CDR3 sequence (DNA): TGTGCCAGCTCACCCCCCCCGGGGTCTGGCTACACCTTC.

V usage is TRBV30 and J usage is TRBJ1-4, with D hard to call. CDR3 size: 14 residues. Trimming stripped 0 bases from V and 5 bases from J, with 10 bases between. The germline V gene encodes CDR1 GTSNPN and CDR2 SVGIG (reference sequence). The CDR3 bases are TGTGCCTGGAGTGTCTGGGCCGGGAATGAAAAACTGTTTTTT. It encodes CAWSVWAGNEKLFF.

Only one count was recorded for this clone. CDR3 DNA: TGTGCCAGCAGTTTAGGGGGGCTCGGGGGGCGCGGCTATGGCTACACCTTC. It specifies CASSLGGLGGRGYGYTF. The V gene is TRBV27, the J gene TRBJ1-2, with a tentative D call TRBD1 (6 bases). Germline V gene lookup returns CDR1 MNHEY and CDR2 SMNVEV (reference sequence). The CDR3 length is 17 residues. V was cut by 2 bases and J by 4 bases, with 20 bases left in between.

The chain is built from TRBV6-5 and TRBJ1-1; D is ambiguous. CDR3 size: 13 residues. V was trimmed by 6 bases and J by 3 bases, leaving 11 bases between them. CDR1 and CDR2 from the germline V gene are MNHEY and SVGAGI. The CDR3 nucleotides are TGTGCCAGCAGCCAAGGAATCGACACTGAAGCTTTCTTT. It is translated as CASSQGIDTEAFF.

The gene calls are TRBV7-8 and TRBJ1-5; D unclear. The ends were cut back, 1 base at V and 2 bases at J, with 6 bases in the middle. CDR1 is SGHVS, CDR2 FQNEAQ, per germline. The CDR3 totals 14 residues. CDR3 in amino acids: CASSLDQGNQPQHF. CDR3 sequence (DNA): TGTGCCAGCAGCTTAGATCAGGGCAATCAGCCCCAGCATTTT.

This rearrangement joins TRBV10-3 to TRBJ1-2; 10 bases are a match to TRBD1. Trimming removed 6 bases from V and 8 bases from J; junction bases left unmatched: 6. Per germline, CDR1 ENHRY and CDR2 SYGVKD. This CDR3 is built from 13 residues. The chain's CDR3 is CAISLDRGQGYTF. The CDR3 coding sequence is TGTGCCATCAGCCTAGACAGGGGGCAAGGCTACACCTTC.

CDR3 sequence: CASSYSGQETQYF. Written as DNA, the CDR3 is TGTGCCAGCAGTTACTCGGGCCAAGAGACCCAGTACTTC. The chain combines TRBV6-5 with TRBJ2-5; D unclear. The CDR3 sequence is 13 residues long. V lost 0 bases and J lost 1, with 3 bases in between. CDR1 and CDR2 from the germline V gene are MNHEY and SVGAGI.

The chain is built from TRBV30 and TRBJ2-7; the D gene is possibly TRBD1 (5 bases). Trimming removed 4 bases from V and 0 bases from J, with 7 bases in between. CDR3 length: 12 amino acids. Germline V gives CDR1 GTSNPN, CDR2 SVGIG (reference sequence). CDR3 sequence: CAWNRPSYEQYF. The CDR3 bases are TGTGCCTGGAACAGGCCCTCCTACGAGCAGTACTTC.

This clone was detected once. The rearrangement uses TRBV5-1 and TRBJ1-2; unclear D gene. Between the trimmed V and J ends, which lost 1 base and 7 bases, there was a span of 14 bases. CDR3 length equals 14 residues. The germline V gene encodes CDR1 SGHRS and CDR2 YFSETQ. The CDR3 loop is CASSLSGEASGYTF. CDR3 bases: TGCGCCAGCAGCTTGTCTGGGGAGGCGAGTGGCTACACCTTC.

This sequence joins TRBV29-1 and TRBJ1-2; D is perhaps TRBD1 (6 bases). Between the trimmed V and J ends, which lost 1 base and 6 bases, there was a span of 15 bases. The CDR3 extends over 14 amino acids. The V gene's germline CDR1 is SQVTM and CDR2 ANQGSEA. This chain's CDR3 is CSVEVRGGGNGYTF. CDR3 in DNA: TGCAGCGTTGAAGTTCGGGGGGGCGGGAATGGCTACACCTTC.

V gene TRBV7-2 combines with J gene TRBJ2-2; 10 nucleotides match TRBD1. Germline V gene data show CDR1 as SGHTA and CDR2 as FQGNSA. The CDR3 loop spans 14 amino acids. J was trimmed by 4 bases and V by 6 bases; bases with no gene match: 2. As DNA, the CDR3 is TGTGCCAGCAGGGGGGACAGGGGCACCGGGGAGCTGTTTTTT. Its protein product is CASRGDRGTGELFF.

The chain has TRBV7-2 and TRBJ1-4; D is possibly TRBD1 (5 bases). Germline lookup yields CDR1 SGHTA and CDR2 FQGNSA. V was pared by 1 base and J by 3 bases, with 9 bases between. The CDR3 is made up of 15 amino acids. This CDR3 reads CASSLGGTANEKLFF. The CDR3 DNA reads as TGTGCCAGCAGCTTAGGAGGGACGGCTAATGAAAAACTGTTTTTT.

This clone appeared a single time. The genes are TRBV5-4 and TRBJ1-1; no reliable D call. V dropped 0 bases and J dropped 3 bases, with 6 bases sitting between them. There are 13 residues in the CDR3. Germline V CDR1 and CDR2: SGHNT, YYREEE (reference sequence). Here the CDR3 reads CASSLERDTEAFF. CDR3 DNA sequence: TGTGCCAGCAGCTTGGAGAGGGACACTGAAGCTTTCTTT.

The chain recombines TRBV11-2 with TRBJ1-4, with D hard to call. V was trimmed by 5 bases and J by 8 bases, leaving 9 bases between them. The CDR3 covers 12 residues. Germline loops: CDR1 SGHAT, CDR2 FQNNGV. The CDR3: CASSILREKLFF. The CDR3 DNA reads as TGTGCCAGCAGCATCCTAAGAGAAAAACTGTTTTTT.

V is TRBV30 and J is TRBJ1-5; D call uncertain. V lost 0 bases and J lost 3, with 15 bases in between. The CDR3 loop spans 16 amino acids. From germline, CDR1 is GTSNPN and CDR2 SVGIG (reference sequence). The CDR3 DNA reads as TGTGCCTGGAGTGTTAGCTTTGGACGGTTCAATCAGCCCCAGCATTTT. Amino acid sequence: CAWSVSFGRFNQPQHF. Full variable domain (rest looked up from reference TRBV30 and TRBJ1-5): SQTIHQWPATLVQPVGSPLSLECTVEGTSNPNLYWYRQAAGRGLQLLFYSVGIGQISSEVPQNLSASRPQDRQFILSSKKLLLSDSGFYLCAWSVSFGRFNQPQHFGDGTRLSIL.

The chain combines TRBV9 with TRBJ2-5; 9 bases fit TRBD2. This CDR3 comprises 17 residues. V trimming: 0 bases; J trimming: 5 bases; junction bases outside the gene matches: 11. CDR1 and CDR2 (germline): SGDLS, YYNGEE. The CDR3 protein is CASSVGYGGGAAETQYF. The CDR3, as DNA: TGTGCCAGCAGCGTAGGATATGGCGGGGGGGCGGCGGAGACCCAGTACTTC.